The 9 T cell receptor beta chains listed next were all sequenced from one sample in a study of molecular identifiers for immune sequencing clone quantification. TCRdb processed the PCR reads anew with MiXCR; each CDR3 protein has one entry. The sample yields a few hundred thousand distinct CDR3 sequences, roughly 24% seen once. Sequencing was carried out using naive CD8+ T cells from blood, with Jurkat cell RNA spiked in. Sample subset: FACS-sorted CD8+CD4-CCR7+CD45RA+ naive T cells. These TCRs come from a human donor in good health. Some libraries in this study had Jurkat cell RNA spiked in.

Only a few counts were recorded for this clonotype. This chain uses TRBV20-1 with TRBJ2-7; D remains unclear. Germline CDR1 reads DFQATT; CDR2 reads SNEGSKA (reference sequence). CDR3 length equals 13 residues. Deletions cut 0 bases from V and 2 bases from J, with 8 bases between. The CDR3 DNA is TGCAGTGCTAGAGAGGCCCGGGCCTACGAGCAGTACTTC. This encodes CSAREARAYEQYF.

This clonotype was found a few times. V and J are TRBV6-5 and TRBJ2-3; tentatively, D is TRBD2 (6 bases). This CDR3 is built from 15 residues. The germline CDR1 and CDR2 sequences are MNHEY and SVGAGI. V was shortened by 5 bases and J by 6 bases, with 18 bases between the two germline ends. CDR3 nucleotides: TGTGCCAGCAGTCCCCAGCGGGTGGGTGAGGATACGCAGTATTTT. Its protein is CASSPQRVGEDTQYF.

This clonotype showed up just a few times. J is TRBJ1-5 and V is TRBV20-1; 8 bases align to TRBD1. From germline, CDR1 is DFQATT and CDR2 SNEGSKA (reference sequence). V dropped 3 bases and J dropped 6; count of bases not matched to a gene: 10. The length of the CDR3 is 15 residues. In DNA form, the CDR3 reads TGCAGTGCTAGTTTAATTGGACAGGGTATTCAGCCCCAGCATTTT. Its translation: CSASLIGQGIQPQHF.

This clonotype showed up just a few times. The chain has TRBV27 and TRBJ2-3; 8 bases are a match to TRBD1. The CDR3 is 15 amino acids. Per germline, CDR1 MNHEY and CDR2 SMNVEV (reference sequence). Trimming removed 6 bases from V and 0 bases from J; junction bases left unmatched: 5. CDR3 DNA: TGTGCCAGCAGGGGGACAGGTTTCAGCACAGATACGCAGTATTTT. This codes for CASRGTGFSTDTQYF.

This clonotype came up a few times. This chain connects TRBV5-5 to TRBJ2-1, with unresolved D. Germline V gene lookup returns CDR1 SGHKS and CDR2 YYEKEE (reference sequence). The V and J ends lost 2 bases and 5 bases respectively, with 14 bases between them. This CDR3 region has 15 residues. CDR3 protein: CASSFIRAPNNEQFF. DNA of the CDR3: TGTGCCAGCAGCTTTATAAGGGCACCGAACAATGAGCAGTTCTTC.

The genes are TRBV20-1 and TRBJ1-4; 8 bases match TRBD1. This CDR3 spans 13 amino acids. The germline V gene has CDR1 DFQATT and CDR2 SNEGSKA (reference sequence). V was pared by 5 bases and J by 2 bases, with 1 base of the junction left unmatched. CDR3 nucleotide sequence: TGCAGTGCTCCAGGGGGCACTAATGAAAAACTGTTTTTT. It codes for CSAPGGTNEKLFF.

This clonotype has only a few counts. The V gene is TRBV7-2, the J gene TRBJ2-3; the match to TRBD1 covers 7 bases. The CDR3 spans 16 residues. Germline V CDR1 and CDR2: SGHTA, FQGNSA. V lost 4 bases to trimming and J lost 1 base; unmatched junction nucleotides: 8. The CDR3 coding sequence is TGTGCCAGCAGCTCCCGTTGGGACAGCCGCACAGATACGCAGTATTTT. It is translated as CASSSRWDSRTDTQYF.

In its sample, this clonotype was seen a few times. This chain joins TRBV11-3 and TRBJ2-2; perhaps TRBD1 as D (5 bases). CDR3 size: 14 residues. Germline assignment: CDR1 SGHNT and CDR2 YENEEA. The V end lost 3 bases, the J end lost 3 bases, and 8 bases lay between the germline ends. CDR3 loop: CASSFEGDTGELFF. As DNA, the CDR3 is TGTGCCAGCAGCTTTGAAGGGGACACCGGGGAGCTGTTTTTT.

This clonotype appeared many times. In DNA, the CDR3 is TGCAGTGCTAGTGGGTGGGGTAGCGCCAACACAGGGCCCGAGCAGTACTTC. It encodes CSASGWGSANTGPEQYF. V is TRBV20-1 and J is TRBJ2-7; tentative D call: TRBD1 (6 bases). CDR3 length: 17 amino acids. Trimming took 3 bases from V and 6 from J, leaving 27 bases between them. Germline CDR1 is DFQATT and CDR2 is SNEGSKA (reference sequence).